The TCR beta chain under discussion was sequenced for a study of blood T cell repertoires in COVID-19 (dated by TCRdb to about 2020). In terms of the full investigation: Samples from collaborators originated in the United States, Italy and Spain and spanned both the acute and convalescent phases of COVID-19. Subjects who had been exposed to COVID-19, were actively infected with it, or had recovered from it provided the deeply sampled blood TCRbeta repertoires that made up the dataset. The repertoires were released in a freely available public database intended as a resource for research on the immune response to SARS-CoV-2. The material from the prospective study consisted of cDNA or gDNA derived from T cells, B-cell-depleted T cells, or PBMCs. Where HLA class I and class II types were available, the types were taken from metadata supplied by the sample provider, not from assay-based typing. Nearly every sample came with metadata listing a de-identified subject ID, COVID-19 status, age in years and sex. The samples were drawn from the first 160 participants of the ongoing ImmuneRACE study and from some 1,300 subjects provided by 6 global collaborators. The full study reports these points: The amount of clinical and demographic metadata varied by source and participant and was provided uncurated.

As concerns this clone: The target of this receptor is not known. No base quality values were provided; no much bigger clone lies one nucleotide off.

The immunoSEQ Assay, a bias-controlled multiplex PCR, was used to amplify TCRbeta CDR3 regions from genomic DNA. Under the source paper's analysis protocol: Nucleated cell counts per sample were estimated from amplification of reference gene primers within the assay. To quantify the absolute abundance of each unique TCRbeta CDR3 rearrangement, sequence reads were collapsed and filtered. For each sample, productive Simpson clonality was calculated as the square root of Simpson's diversity index across productive rearrangements. As stored in TCRdb, this immuneACCESS dataset retains in-frame rearrangements with V and J assigned. A fraction of the clones does not appear; measured against another copy, unresolved V genes explain less than half of the discrepancy, and the remainder lacks a known reason. Clone size and V and J calls were adopted from that table, with D and trimming inferred from the DNA. Present in this sample are around 130,000 clones, approximately 80% of which were seen just once. The top ten constitute 9% to 15% of the sample.

The collaborating institutions used their own protocols to collect whole blood in K2EDTA tubes. Collaborator samples were shipped for TCRbeta analysis as frozen whole blood, isolated PBMCs, or DNA extracted from either sample type. CDR1 and CDR2 were assigned from the germline V gene as SNHLY and FYNNEI. Including cysteine and phenylalanine, the CDR3 has 16 amino acids. Of all the DNA, just the CDR3 is kept, 48 bases in frame from base 1. The germline V end is reduced by 6 bases and the J end by 1 base; junction bases left unmatched: 7. The chain links TRBV2 with TRBJ1-5; 9 bases in the middle match TRBD1. Sequencing was carried out using peripheral blood. The receptor comes from a woman aged 55-70 years with acute or convalescent COVID-19. The bases are TGTGCCAGCAGGGCAGGACAGGGGCTGAGCAATCAGCCCCAGCATTTT. It codes for CASRAGQGLSNQPQHF.